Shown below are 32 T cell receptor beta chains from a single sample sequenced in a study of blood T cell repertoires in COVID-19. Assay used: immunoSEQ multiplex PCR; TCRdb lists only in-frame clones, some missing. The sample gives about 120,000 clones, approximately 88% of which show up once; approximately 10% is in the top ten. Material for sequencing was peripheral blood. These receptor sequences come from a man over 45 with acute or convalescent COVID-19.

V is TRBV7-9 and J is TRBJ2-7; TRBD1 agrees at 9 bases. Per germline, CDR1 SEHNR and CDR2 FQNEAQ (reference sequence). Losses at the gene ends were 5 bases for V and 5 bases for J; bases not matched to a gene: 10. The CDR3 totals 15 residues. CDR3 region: CASSPTGGARDEQYF. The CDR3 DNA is TGTGCCAGCAGCCCGACAGGGGGGGCGAGGGACGAGCAGTACTTC. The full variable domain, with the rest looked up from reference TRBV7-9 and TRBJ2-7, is DTGVSQNPRHKITKRGQNVTFRCDPISEHNRLYWYRQTLGQGPEFLTYFQNEAQLEKSRLLSDRFSAERPKGSFSTLEIQRTEQGDSAMYLCASSPTGGARDEQYFGPGTRLTVT.

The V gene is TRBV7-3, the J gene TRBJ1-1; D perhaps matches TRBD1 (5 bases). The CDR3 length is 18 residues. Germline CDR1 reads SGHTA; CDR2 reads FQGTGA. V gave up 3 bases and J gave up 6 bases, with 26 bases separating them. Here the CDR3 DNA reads TGTGCCAGCAGCTTGGGGGGTGCGAGGAGTAGGGGAGGGGCTGAAGCTTTCTTT. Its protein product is CASSLGGARSRGGAEAFF. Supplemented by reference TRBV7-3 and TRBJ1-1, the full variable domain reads GAGVSQTPSNKVTEKGKYVELRCDPISGHTALYWYRQSLGQGPEFLIYFQGTGAADDSGLPNDRFFAVRPEGSVSTLKIQRTERGDSAVYLCASSLGGARSRGGAEAFFGQGTRLTVV.

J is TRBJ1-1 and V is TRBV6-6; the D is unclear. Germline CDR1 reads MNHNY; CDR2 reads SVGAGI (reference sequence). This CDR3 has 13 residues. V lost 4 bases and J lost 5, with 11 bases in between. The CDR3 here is CASSSGMGTEAFF. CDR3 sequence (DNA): TGTGCCAGCAGTTCGGGGATGGGGACTGAAGCTTTCTTT.

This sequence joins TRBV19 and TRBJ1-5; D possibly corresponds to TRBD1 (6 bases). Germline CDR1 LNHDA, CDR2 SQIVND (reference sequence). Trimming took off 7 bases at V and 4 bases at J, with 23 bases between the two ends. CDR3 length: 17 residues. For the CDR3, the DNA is TGTGCCAGTACCGCGAGGGGCACCAGGGGAGAAAATCAGCCCCAGCATTTT. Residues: CASTARGTRGENQPQHF.

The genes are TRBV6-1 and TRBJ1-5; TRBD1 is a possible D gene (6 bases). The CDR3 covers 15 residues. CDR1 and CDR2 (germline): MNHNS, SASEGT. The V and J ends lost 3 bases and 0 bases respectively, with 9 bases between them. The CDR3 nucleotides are TGTGCCAGCAGTGAGGCAGGGGCTAGCAATCAGCCCCAGCATTTT. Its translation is CASSEAGASNQPQHF.

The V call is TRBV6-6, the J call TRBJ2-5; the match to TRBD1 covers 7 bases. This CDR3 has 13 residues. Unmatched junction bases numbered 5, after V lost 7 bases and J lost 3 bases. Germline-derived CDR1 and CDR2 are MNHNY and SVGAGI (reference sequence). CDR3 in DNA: TGTGCCAGCACTCGGCAGGGGGAAGAGACCCAGTACTTC. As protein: CASTRQGEETQYF.

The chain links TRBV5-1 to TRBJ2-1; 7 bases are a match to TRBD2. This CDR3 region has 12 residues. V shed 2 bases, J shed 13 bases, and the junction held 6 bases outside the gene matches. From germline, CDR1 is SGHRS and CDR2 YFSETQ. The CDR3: CASSFAGELQFF. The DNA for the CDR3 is TGCGCCAGCAGCTTCGCGGGGGAGCTTCAGTTCTTC.

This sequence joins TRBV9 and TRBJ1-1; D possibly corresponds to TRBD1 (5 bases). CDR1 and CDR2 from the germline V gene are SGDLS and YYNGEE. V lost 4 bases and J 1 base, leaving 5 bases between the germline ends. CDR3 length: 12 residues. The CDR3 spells CASSTGNTEAFF. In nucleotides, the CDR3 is TGTGCCAGCAGCACAGGGAACACTGAAGCTTTCTTT.

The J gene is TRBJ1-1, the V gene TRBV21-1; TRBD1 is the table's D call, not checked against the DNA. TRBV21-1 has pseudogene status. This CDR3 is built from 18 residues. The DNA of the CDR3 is TGTGCCAGCAGCAAAGAGGGAGTGGAGGGGGCGCGGGACACTGAAGCTTTCTTT. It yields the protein CASSKEGVEGARDTEAFF.

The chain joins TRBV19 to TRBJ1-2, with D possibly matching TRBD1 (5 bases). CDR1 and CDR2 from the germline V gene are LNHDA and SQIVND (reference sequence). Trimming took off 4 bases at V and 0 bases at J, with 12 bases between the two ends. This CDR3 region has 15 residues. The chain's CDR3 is CASSTTGGANYGYTF. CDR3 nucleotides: TGTGCCAGTAGTACCACAGGCGGTGCTAACTATGGCTACACCTTC.

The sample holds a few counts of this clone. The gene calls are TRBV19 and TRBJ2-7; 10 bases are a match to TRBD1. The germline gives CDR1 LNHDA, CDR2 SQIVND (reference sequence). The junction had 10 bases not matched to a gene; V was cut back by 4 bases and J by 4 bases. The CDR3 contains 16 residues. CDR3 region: CASSKQAGTGEYEQYF. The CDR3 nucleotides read TGTGCCAGTAGTAAGCAGGCCGGGACAGGGGAATACGAGCAGTACTTC. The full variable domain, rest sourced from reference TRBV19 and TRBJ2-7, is DGGITQSPKYLFRKEGQNVTLSCEQNLNHDAMYWYRQDPGQGLRLIYYSQIVNDFQKGDIAEGYSVSREKKESFPLTVTSAQKNPTAFYLCASSKQAGTGEYEQYFGPGTRLTVT.

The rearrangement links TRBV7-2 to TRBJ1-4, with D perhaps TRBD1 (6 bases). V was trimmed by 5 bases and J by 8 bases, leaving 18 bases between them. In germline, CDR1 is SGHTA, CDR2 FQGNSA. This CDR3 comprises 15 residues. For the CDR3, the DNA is TGTGCCAGCAGCCTAGGCCCAGGGGCCGGGGAAAAACTGTTTTTT. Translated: CASSLGPGAGEKLFF.

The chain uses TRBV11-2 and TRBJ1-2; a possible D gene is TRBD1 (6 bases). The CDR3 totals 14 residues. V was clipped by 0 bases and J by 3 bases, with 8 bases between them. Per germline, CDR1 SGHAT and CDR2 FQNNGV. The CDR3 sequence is CASSLDGGHYGYTF. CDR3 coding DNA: TGTGCCAGCAGCTTAGACGGGGGGCACTATGGCTACACCTTC.

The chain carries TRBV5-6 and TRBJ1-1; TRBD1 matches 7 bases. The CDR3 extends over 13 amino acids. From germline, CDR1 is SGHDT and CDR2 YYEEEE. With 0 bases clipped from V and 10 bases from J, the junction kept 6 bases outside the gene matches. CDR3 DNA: TGTGCCAGCAGCTTGGGAACGACAGGGTCAGCTTTCTTT. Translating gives CASSLGTTGSAFF.

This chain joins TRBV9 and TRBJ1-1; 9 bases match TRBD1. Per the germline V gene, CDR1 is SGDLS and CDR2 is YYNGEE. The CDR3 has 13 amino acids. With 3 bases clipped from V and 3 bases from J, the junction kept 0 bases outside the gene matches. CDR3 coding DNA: TGTGCCAGCAGCGGACAGGGGGACACTGAAGCTTTCTTT. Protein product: CASSGQGDTEAFF.

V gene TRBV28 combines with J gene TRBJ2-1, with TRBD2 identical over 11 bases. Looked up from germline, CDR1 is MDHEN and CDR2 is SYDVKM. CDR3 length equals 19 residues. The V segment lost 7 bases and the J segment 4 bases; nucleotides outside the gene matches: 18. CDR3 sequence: CASITTGTSGRGSYNEQFF. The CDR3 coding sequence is TGTGCCAGCATTACAACCGGGACTAGCGGTAGGGGATCGTACAATGAGCAGTTCTTC.

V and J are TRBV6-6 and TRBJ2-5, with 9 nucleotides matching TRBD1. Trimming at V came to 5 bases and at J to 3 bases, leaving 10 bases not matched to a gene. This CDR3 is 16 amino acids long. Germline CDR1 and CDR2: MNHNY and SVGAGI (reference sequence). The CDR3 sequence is CASSRFGTGIKETQYF. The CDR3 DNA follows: TGTGCCAGCAGTCGATTTGGGACAGGGATTAAAGAGACCCAGTACTTC.

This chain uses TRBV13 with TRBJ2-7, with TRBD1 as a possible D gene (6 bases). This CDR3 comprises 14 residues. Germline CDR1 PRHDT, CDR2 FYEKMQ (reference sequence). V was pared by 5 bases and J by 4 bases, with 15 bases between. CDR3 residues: CASSGPGTTYEQYF. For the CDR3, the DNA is TGTGCCAGCAGCGGGCCCGGGACAACTTACGAGCAGTACTTC.

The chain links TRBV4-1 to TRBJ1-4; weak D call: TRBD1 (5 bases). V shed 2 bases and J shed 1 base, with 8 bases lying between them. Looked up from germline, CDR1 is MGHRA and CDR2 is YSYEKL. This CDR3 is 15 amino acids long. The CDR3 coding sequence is TGCGCCAGCAGCCAACCGACAGAAACTAATGAAAAACTGTTTTTT. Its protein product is CASSQPTETNEKLFF.

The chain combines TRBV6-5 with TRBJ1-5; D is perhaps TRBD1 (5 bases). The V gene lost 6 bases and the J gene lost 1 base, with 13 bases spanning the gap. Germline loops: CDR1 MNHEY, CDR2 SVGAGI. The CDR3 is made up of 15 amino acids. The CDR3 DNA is TGTGCCAGCAGCCCATATCGGGGGAGCAATCAGCCCCAGCATTTT. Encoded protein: CASSPYRGSNQPQHF.

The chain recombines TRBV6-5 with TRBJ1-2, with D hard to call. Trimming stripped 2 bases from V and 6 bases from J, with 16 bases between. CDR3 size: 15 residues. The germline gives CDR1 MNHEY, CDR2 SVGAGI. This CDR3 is CASSYLTARDNGYTF. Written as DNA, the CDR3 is TGTGCCAGCAGTTACCTTACAGCTCGCGACAATGGCTACACCTTC.

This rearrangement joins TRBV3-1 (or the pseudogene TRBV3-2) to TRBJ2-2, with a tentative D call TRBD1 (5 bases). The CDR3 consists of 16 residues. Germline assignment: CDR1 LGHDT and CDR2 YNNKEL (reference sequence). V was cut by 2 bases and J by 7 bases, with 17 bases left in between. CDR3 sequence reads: CASSQIRVADSGELFF. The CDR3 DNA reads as TGTGCCAGCAGCCAAATCAGGGTGGCTGATAGCGGGGAGCTGTTTTTT.

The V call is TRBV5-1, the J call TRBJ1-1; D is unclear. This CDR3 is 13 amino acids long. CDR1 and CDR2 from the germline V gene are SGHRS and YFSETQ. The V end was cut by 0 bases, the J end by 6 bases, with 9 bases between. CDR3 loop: CASSLDRESEAFF. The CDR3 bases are TGCGCCAGCAGCTTGGACCGGGAATCTGAAGCTTTCTTT.

The CDR3 loop is CASSSGQLYTF. CDR3 in DNA: TGTGCCAGCAGCTCCGGACAACTCTACACCTTC. The chain links TRBV3-1 (or the pseudogene TRBV3-2) to TRBJ1-2, with D perhaps TRBD1 (5 bases). Germline-derived CDR1 and CDR2 are LGHDT and YNNKEL (reference sequence). V shed 5 bases and J shed 10 bases, with 11 bases lying between them. The CDR3 extends over 11 amino acids.

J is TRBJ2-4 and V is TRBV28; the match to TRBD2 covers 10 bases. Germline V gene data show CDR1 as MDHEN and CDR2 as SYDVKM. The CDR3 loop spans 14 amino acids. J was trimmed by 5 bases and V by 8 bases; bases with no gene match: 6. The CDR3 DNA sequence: TGTGCCAGCGCGGCTAGCGGGGGTGAAAACATTCAGTACTTC. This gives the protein CASAASGGENIQYF.

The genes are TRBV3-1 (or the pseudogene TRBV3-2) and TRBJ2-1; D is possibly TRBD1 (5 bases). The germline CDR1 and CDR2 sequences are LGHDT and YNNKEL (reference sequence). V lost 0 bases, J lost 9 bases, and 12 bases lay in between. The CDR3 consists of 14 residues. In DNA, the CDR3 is TGTGCCAGCAGCCAAGACAGGGTGAATCCTGAGCAGTTCTTC. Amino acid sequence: CASSQDRVNPEQFF.

CDR3 in amino acids: CASQNTYTGELFF. CDR3 in DNA: TGTGCCAGTCAAAACACCTACACCGGGGAGCTGTTTTTT. This chain links TRBV19 with TRBJ2-2; D gene unclear. The V gene lost 8 bases and the J gene lost 3 bases, with 10 bases spanning the gap. This CDR3 spans 13 amino acids. The germline V gene encodes CDR1 LNHDA and CDR2 SQIVND (reference sequence).

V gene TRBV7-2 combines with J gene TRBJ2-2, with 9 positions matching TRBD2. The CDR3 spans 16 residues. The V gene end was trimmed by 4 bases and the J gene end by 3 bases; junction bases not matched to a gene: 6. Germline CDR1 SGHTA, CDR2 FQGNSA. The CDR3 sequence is CASSSGTSSHTGELFF. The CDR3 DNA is TGTGCCAGCAGCTCTGGGACTAGCAGCCACACCGGGGAGCTGTTTTTT.

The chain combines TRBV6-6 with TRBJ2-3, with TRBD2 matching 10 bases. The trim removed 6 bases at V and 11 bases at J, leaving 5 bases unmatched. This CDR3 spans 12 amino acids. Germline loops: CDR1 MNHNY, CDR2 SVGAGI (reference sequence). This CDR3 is CASSSTSGMQYF. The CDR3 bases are TGTGCCAGCAGCTCCACTAGCGGGATGCAGTATTTT.

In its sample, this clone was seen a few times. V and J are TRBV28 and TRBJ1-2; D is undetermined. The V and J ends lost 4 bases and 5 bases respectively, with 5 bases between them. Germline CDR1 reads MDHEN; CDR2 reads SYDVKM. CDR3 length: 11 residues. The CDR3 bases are TGTGCCAGCAGTTCCCAATATGGCTACACCTTC. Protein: CASSSQYGYTF.

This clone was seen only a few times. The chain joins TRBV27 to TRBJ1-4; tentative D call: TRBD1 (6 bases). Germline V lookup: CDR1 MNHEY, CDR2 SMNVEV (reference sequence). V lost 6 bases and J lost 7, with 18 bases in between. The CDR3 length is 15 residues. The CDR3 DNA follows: TGTGCCAGCAGCCCCTGGGGGGGCGCAGTTGAAAAACTGTTTTTT. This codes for CASSPWGGAVEKLFF. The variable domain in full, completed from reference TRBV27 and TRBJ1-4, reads EAQVTQNPRYLITVTGKKLTVTCSQNMNHEYMSWYRQDPGLGLRQIYYSMNVEVTDKGDVPEGYKVSRKEKRNFPLILESPSPNQTSLYFCASSPWGGAVEKLFFGSGTQLSVL.

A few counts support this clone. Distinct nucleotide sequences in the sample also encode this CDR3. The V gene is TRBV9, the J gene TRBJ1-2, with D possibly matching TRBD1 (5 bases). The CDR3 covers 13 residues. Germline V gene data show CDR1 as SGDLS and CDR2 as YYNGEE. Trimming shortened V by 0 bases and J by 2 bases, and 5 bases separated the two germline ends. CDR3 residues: CASSVDRNYGYTF. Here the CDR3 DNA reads TGTGCCAGCAGCGTAGACAGGAACTATGGCTACACCTTC.